The 9 T cell receptor beta chains below come from one sample, sequenced in a study of identical twins. In TCRdb, the 5' RACE reads were re-called with MiXCR into one record per CDR3 protein. The sample lists 450,000 or so distinct CDR3 sequences; 11% to 15% were seen once. This sample was also put to use in a study of yellow fever vaccine responses in identical twins.

Sequenced input: CD4+ T cells sorted from blood. The source of these receptors is a woman between 18 and 30 years old in good health.

The rearrangement joins TRBV6-5 to TRBJ2-2; 9 nucleotides match TRBD2. V lost 2 bases to trimming and J lost 0 bases; unmatched junction nucleotides: 10. This CDR3 is 19 amino acids long. Germline V lookup: CDR1 MNHEY, CDR2 SVGAGI. The DNA of the CDR3 is TGTGCCAGCAGTTACAACTTCATGGGACTAGCAGCGAACACCGGGGAGCTGTTTTTT. It is translated as CASSYNFMGLAANTGELFF.

This clonotype was counted between two and nine times. This chain links TRBV12-3 or TRBV12-4 with TRBJ2-1; D possibly corresponds to TRBD1 (6 bases). Trimming removed 3 bases at V and 5 bases at J, with 14 bases between. CDR3 length: 15 residues. The CDR3 reads CASSFGQGFHNEQFF. Here the CDR3 DNA reads TGTGCCAGCAGTTTTGGGCAGGGGTTCCACAATGAGCAGTTCTTC.

The chain combines TRBV27 with TRBJ2-2; no clear D gene. The CDR3 length is 14 residues. The germline gives CDR1 MNHEY, CDR2 SMNVEV (reference sequence). The ends were cut back, 0 bases at V and 1 base at J, with 3 bases in the middle. For the CDR3, the DNA is TGTGCCAGCAGTTTATCGATGAACACCGGGGAGCTGTTTTTT. Residues: CASSLSMNTGELFF.

This clonotype occurred a few times. The chain is built from TRBV6-2 or TRBV6-3 and TRBJ2-2, with D perhaps being TRBD1 or TRBD2 (6 bases each). In germline, CDR1 is MNHEY, CDR2 SVGEGT. With 10 bases removed from V and 4 bases from J, the gap between germline ends came to 22 bases. This CDR3 spans 16 amino acids. DNA of the CDR3: TGTGCCACCAAAGGGGGGCCTCGAACTGGCACCGGGGAGCTGTTTTTT. It translates to CATKGGPRTGTGELFF.

This clonotype was counted at least ten times. The rearrangement joins TRBV20-1 to TRBJ2-2, with 7 bases fitting TRBD2. The V gene end was trimmed by 6 bases and the J gene end by 7 bases; junction bases not matched to a gene: 14. Germline V lookup: CDR1 DFQATT, CDR2 SNEGSKA (reference sequence). The CDR3 runs 15 residues. In DNA form, the CDR3 reads TGCAGTGCACATCGGGGAGGGCCTAATAACGGGGAGCTGTTTTTT. Its translation is CSAHRGGPNNGELFF.

The chain combines TRBV7-9 with TRBJ2-1; 8 bases are shared with TRBD2. CDR1 and CDR2 (germline): SEHNR, FQNEAQ (reference sequence). The CDR3 totals 15 residues. Trimming cost V 5 bases and J 8 bases; bases outside gene matches: 11. CDR3 nucleotides: TGTGCCAGCAGCCTTGCGCGGGGGGCCGGTGATGAGCAGTTCTTC. This codes for CASSLARGAGDEQFF.

This clonotype was detected only a few times. The genes are TRBV7-8 and TRBJ2-1, with a tentative D call TRBD2 (6 bases). CDR3 length equals 15 residues. Looked up from germline, CDR1 is SGHVS and CDR2 is FQNEAQ. V lost 2 bases, J lost 7 bases, and 15 bases lay in between. The DNA of the CDR3 is TGTGCCAGCAGCTTACGGAGGGTAGGAAGGAATGAGCAGTTCTTC. Protein product: CASSLRRVGRNEQFF.

The chain joins TRBV7-8 to TRBJ2-7, with 7 bases identical to TRBD1. CDR1 SGHVS and CDR2 FQNEAQ come from the germline V gene. This CDR3 comprises 13 residues. V trimming: 5 bases; J trimming: 2 bases; junction bases outside the gene matches: 3. CDR3 sequence (DNA): TGTGCCAGCAGCGCCGACAGGGCCTACGAGCAGTACTTC. The encoded protein is CASSADRAYEQYF.

This clonotype was detected only a few times. The chain has TRBV18 and TRBJ1-1; D is ambiguous. The V gene's germline CDR1 is KGHSH and CDR2 LQKENI. The CDR3 spans 13 residues. V was trimmed by 2 bases and J by 1 base, leaving 5 bases between them. Here the CDR3 reads CASSPSENTEAFF. The CDR3 DNA reads TGTGCCAGCTCACCATCGGAGAACACTGAAGCTTTCTTT.